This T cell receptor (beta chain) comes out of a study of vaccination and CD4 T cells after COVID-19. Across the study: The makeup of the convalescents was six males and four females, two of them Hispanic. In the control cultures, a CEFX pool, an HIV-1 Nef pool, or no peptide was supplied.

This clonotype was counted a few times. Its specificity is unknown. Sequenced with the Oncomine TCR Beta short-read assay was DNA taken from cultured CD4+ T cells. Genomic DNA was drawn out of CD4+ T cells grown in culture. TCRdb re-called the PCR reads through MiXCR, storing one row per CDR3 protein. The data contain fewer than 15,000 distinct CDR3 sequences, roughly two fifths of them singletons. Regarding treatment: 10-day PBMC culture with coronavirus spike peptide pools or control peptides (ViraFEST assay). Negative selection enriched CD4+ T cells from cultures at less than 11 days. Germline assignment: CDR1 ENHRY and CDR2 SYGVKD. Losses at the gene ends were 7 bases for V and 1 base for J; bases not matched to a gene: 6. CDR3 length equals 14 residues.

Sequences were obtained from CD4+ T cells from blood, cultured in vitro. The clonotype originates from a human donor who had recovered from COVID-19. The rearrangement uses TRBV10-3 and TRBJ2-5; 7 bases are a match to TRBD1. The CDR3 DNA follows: TGTGCCATCAAGGGGACAGCTAGCCAAGAGACCCAGTACTTC. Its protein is CAIKGTASQETQYF.